This T cell receptor (beta chain) was obtained from a study of tissue T cells after allogeneic stem cell transplantation. Overall study findings and caveats: Anatomically similar tissues had similar TCR repertoires within each patient. Few T cell clones were shared across patients, but motif clusters showed tissue-specific shared signatures. Limitations included a small, clinically heterogeneous cohort and limited sampling depth. Some tissue clones might be persisting host cells; their alloreactivity or antigen specificity was not determined.

This clone has only a few counts. Its antigen is currently unknown. These gene names are mouse names. The read terminates 1 residue before the CDR3 end, so the remaining end is supplied by the germline J gene. Generated by immunoSEQ multiplex PCR, the TCRdb table keeps only in-frame clones and is missing some. The profile shows roughly 50,000 clones, roughly four fifths of them singletons. V trimming: 6 bases; J trimming: 4 bases; junction bases outside the gene matches: 2. This CDR3 contains 13 residues. Germline loops: CDR1 KGHPV, CDR2 FQNQEV (reference sequence). This receptor was identified in a pool of C57BL/6 mice in good health. The chain uses TRBV26 and TRBJ2-7, with 11 bases lining up with TRBD1. The specimen sequenced was sorted cells pooled from one or two spleens. CDR3 DNA, as far as it was read: TGTGCCAGCAGGCGGGACAGGGGGTATGAACAGTAC. This encodes CASRRDRGYEQY. The full CDR3 protein is CASRRDRGYEQYF.